This is a list of T cell receptor beta chains from one sample in a study of shared clonotypes between healthy human individuals. Here immunoSEQ multiplex PCR was the method, and the copy in TCRdb shows in-frame clones only, minus some. Here the sample spans about 490,000 clones, around 73% being singletons. Sequenced input: PBMCs. The receptors stem from a woman aged 40 to 50 in good health. Some clones in this sample may be carry-over from other donors' samples. Each CDR3 is given without its conserved first and last residue.

j_call v_call cdr3_aa
TRBJ2-2 TRBV19 ASSRSVAGNTGELF
TRBJ2-5 TRBV7-9 ASSPTSGETQY
TRBJ2-7 TRBV30 AWSEGTGSYEQY
TRBJ2-3 TRBV4-1 ASSQVGGDRGTDTQY
TRBJ1-5 TRBV7-2 ASSWANQPQH
TRBJ1-2 TRBV5-8 ASSYASGLYNYGYT
TRBJ2-2 TRBV27 ASRSTGELF
TRBJ2-7 TRBV28 ASEGVSYEQY
TRBJ1-3 TRBV13 ASSSGRSSGNTIY
TRBJ1-2 TRBV11-2 ASSPPGRDYGYT
TRBJ1-1 TRBV19 ASSIGRVGTEAF
TRBJ1-5 TRBV28 ASRAGQGGNQPQH
TRBJ2-3 TRBV6-5 ATGGGTDTQY
TRBJ1-5 TRBV6-6 ASSGRDSRHQPQH
TRBJ2-7 TRBV14 ASSQNIGTNYEQY
TRBJ2-7 TRBV19 ASSTLAGASYEQY
TRBJ2-1 TRBV5-4 ASSHPGAGGSFSYNEQF